The present T cell receptor beta chain was sequenced within a study of immune cell composition in non-small cell lung cancer. Study-level information: Tumours were mainly lung adenocarcinoma or squamous cell carcinoma. Findings and limits, study-wide: Shared sequences between tumour-reactive and dominant in vivo clones were not proven.

In the case of this clone: Its target is unknown.

Using immunoSEQ multiplex PCR, the repertoire was profiled, and TCRdb retains in-frame clones only, with some absent. Counted here are about 9,600 clones, 76% occurring once; the ten biggest clones make up roughly 9.9%. DNA was extracted from unsorted cell suspensions stored frozen. V lost 4 bases and J lost 9; bases outside the gene matches: 16. Germline assignment: CDR1 SGHAT and CDR2 FQNNGV. CDR3 length equals 17 residues. Sample: lung tumor tissue. The receptor was isolated from a human donor with non-small cell lung cancer. The V call is TRBV11-2, the J call TRBJ2-1; 9 positions agree with TRBD2. CDR3 protein: CASSSPRAGGRGGEQFF. The CDR3 DNA sequence: TGTGCCAGCAGCTCCCCTCGGGCGGGGGGGCGTGGAGGTGAGCAGTTCTTC.